Given below is one TCR beta chain in context. The data originate from a study of OX40 agonist ivuxolimab in advanced cancers. Study information: Two cutaneous melanoma patients and one hepatocellular carcinoma patient, three in all, had partial responses.

Clones were read by immunoSEQ multiplex PCR, and TCRdb kept only the in-frame ones, dropping some. The top ten hold roughly an eighth of the sample, which has more than 60,000 clones, roughly nine tenths seen once. Germline loops: CDR1 MNHEY, CDR2 SMNVEV (reference sequence). V lost 6 bases and J 6 bases, leaving 21 bases between the germline ends. CDR3 length: 15 amino acids. The clonotype comes from an adult with an advanced solid tumor such as melanoma, head and neck, liver or kidney cancer. The chain recombines TRBV27 with TRBJ2-7; D not resolved. This material consisted of CD4+ or CD8+ T cells sorted from blood, taken in a trial of the OX40 agonist ivuxolimab. The CDR3: CASSNYLSAKGEQYF. The CDR3 DNA reads as TGTGCCAGCAGCAATTATCTATCAGCGAAGGGCGAGCAGTACTTC.